This T cell receptor beta chain was profiled in a study of metastatic and nonmetastatic thyroid tumors. Germline CDR1 SGHRS, CDR2 YFSETQ. The CDR3 is made up of 16 amino acids. Trimming at V came to 4 bases and at J to 0 bases, leaving 5 bases not matched to a gene. Using MiXCR, TCRdb re-called clones from the PCR reads. The sample lists about 16,000 clones, approximately 28% occurring once. Treatment of any kind had been given to no patient before thyroid surgery. The sequence came from a female donor with papillary thyroid cancer or a benign thyroid nodule (not recorded which). Some clones in this sample may be carry-over from other donors' samples. The J gene is TRBJ1-3, the V gene TRBV5-1, with 9 bases identical to TRBD1. Sequenced sample: tumor tissue. The CDR3 sequence: CASSASGQGSGNTIYF. The DNA for the CDR3 is TGCGCCAGCAGCGCCTCGGGACAGGGCTCTGGAAACACCATATATTTT.